This T cell receptor (beta chain) is drawn from a study of cytotoxic CD8 clonotypes in ibrutinib-treated CLL. Using immunoSEQ multiplex PCR, the repertoire was profiled, and TCRdb retains in-frame clones only, with some absent. The sample records under 200,000 clones, more than 75% being singletons. This clone came up once. This sample comprised PBMCs, obtained after 12 months of ibrutinib treatment. The receptor was isolated from a human donor with chronic lymphocytic leukemia.

The CDR3 coding sequence is TGTGCCAGCAGCCAGCGGGGGGGGCAAGAGACCCAGTACTTC. Translation: CASSQRGGQETQYF. V is TRBV5-4 and J is TRBJ2-5, with 10 bases fitting TRBD2. The germline V gene has CDR1 SGHNT and CDR2 YYREEE (reference sequence). CDR3 length equals 14 residues. J was trimmed by 2 bases and V by 4 bases; bases with no gene match: 2.